The clone carrying this T cell receptor beta chain was counted only a few times. Its antigen is still unknown. After removal of 6 bases from V and 8 bases from J, the junction contained 15 bases not matched to a gene. The CDR3 contains 15 residues. From germline, CDR1 is DFQATT and CDR2 SNEGSKA (reference sequence). This record comes from a study of T cell repertoires in cytomegalovirus infection. General study points: Predominance within the ex vivo response was attributable to HLA-C-restricted CMV-specific TCR beta clonotypes. Pooled public TCR beta family frequency picked out CMV carriers with the relevant HLA.

TCRdb re-derived calls from the reads in MiXCR, one entry per CDR3 protein. The sample yields 600,000 to 700,000 distinct CDR3 sequences, roughly a third seen once. The chain has TRBV20-1 and TRBJ2-1; 8 nucleotides align to TRBD2. This clonotype originated in a human donor in good health (CMV status not recorded). Some clones in this sample may be carry-over from other donors' samples. Sequences were derived from cultured PBMCs, sampled from culture after CMV antigen stimulation. In DNA form, the CDR3 reads TGCAGTGCACGACCAGGGGCGGGGGGCCAAGATGAGCAGTTCTTC. Its translation: CSARPGAGGQDEQFF.